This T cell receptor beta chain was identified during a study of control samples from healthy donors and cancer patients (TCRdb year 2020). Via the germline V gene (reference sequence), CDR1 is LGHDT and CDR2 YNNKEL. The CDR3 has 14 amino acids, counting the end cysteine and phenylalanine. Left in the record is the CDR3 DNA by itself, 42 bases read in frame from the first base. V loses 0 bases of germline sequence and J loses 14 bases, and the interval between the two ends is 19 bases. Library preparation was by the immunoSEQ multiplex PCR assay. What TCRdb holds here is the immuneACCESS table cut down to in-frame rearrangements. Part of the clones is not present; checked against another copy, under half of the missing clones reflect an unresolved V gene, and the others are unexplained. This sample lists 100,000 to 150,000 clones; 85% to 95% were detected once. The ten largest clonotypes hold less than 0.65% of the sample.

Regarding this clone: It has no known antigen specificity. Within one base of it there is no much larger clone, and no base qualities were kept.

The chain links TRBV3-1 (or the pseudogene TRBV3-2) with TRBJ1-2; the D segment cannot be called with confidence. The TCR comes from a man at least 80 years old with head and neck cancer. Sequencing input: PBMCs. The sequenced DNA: TGTGCCAGCAGCCAAGATAGAACGGGCCCATCATTGACCTTC. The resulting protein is CASSQDRTGPSLTF.